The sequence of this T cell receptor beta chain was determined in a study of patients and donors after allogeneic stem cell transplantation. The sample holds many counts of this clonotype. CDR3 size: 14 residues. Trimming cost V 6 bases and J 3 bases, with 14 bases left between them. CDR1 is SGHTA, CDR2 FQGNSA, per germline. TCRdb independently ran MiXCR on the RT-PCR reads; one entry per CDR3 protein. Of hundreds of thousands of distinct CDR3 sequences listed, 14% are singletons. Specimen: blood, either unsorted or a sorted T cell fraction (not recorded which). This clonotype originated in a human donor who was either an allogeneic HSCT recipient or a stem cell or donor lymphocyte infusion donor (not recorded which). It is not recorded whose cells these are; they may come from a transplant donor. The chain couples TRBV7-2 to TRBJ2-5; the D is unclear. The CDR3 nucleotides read TGTGCCAGCAGTCCCCCCGAGGCGAAAGAGACCCAGTACTTC. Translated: CASSPPEAKETQYF.